This is a list of T cell receptor beta chains from one sample in a study of T-cell reconstitution after alpha-beta-depleted transplantation in children. Via MiXCR, TCRdb re-called the PCR reads, giving one row per CDR3 protein. The data hold roughly 340,000 distinct CDR3 sequences, with under 20% observed a single time. The sample here was PBMCs, mostly from graft donor cells, taken 360 days after TCRalphabeta/CD19-depleted stem cell transplant. These receptors were taken from a male patient aged 2-10 years who had a stem cell transplant for acute lymphoblastic leukemia, so the T cells may come from the graft donor. CDR3s include the opening cysteine and the closing phenylalanine or tryptophan. Fields, in order: CDR3 length, J gene, clone size, V gene, CDR3 protein. The listing skips clone size in some rows; elsewhere it reads once, few, many or a size class.

13 | TRBJ2-5 | - | TRBV15 | CATSSVDQETQYF
14 | TRBJ1-2 | - | TRBV9 | CASSVGDLGYGYTF
14 | TRBJ2-1 | - | TRBV9 | CASSVSGLHNEQFF
15 | TRBJ2-2 | - | TRBV6-2/TRBV6-3 | CASSCPVGPTGELFF
17 | TRBJ2-3 | few | TRBV7-2 | CASSLSSLGSRLPPQYF
13 | TRBJ1-6 | - | TRBV12-3/TRBV12-4 | CASSPGLGSPLHF
13 | TRBJ2-7 | - | TRBV4-1 | CASSQAGDLEQYF
14 | TRBJ2-4 | few | TRBV5-1 | CASSSGGVSDIQYF
16 | TRBJ2-1 | few | TRBV20-1 | CSARDRWEETYNEQFF
14 | TRBJ2-1 | - | TRBV29-1 | CSVVGRASYNEQFF
13 | TRBJ2-7 | few | TRBV4-2 | CASSPGPPYEQYF
17 | TRBJ2-7 | many | TRBV7-2 | CASSLVSSGQAPYEQYF
14 | TRBJ2-5 | many | TRBV5-1 | CASSSRTLQETQYF
13 | TRBJ2-2 | many | TRBV9 | CASSVPHRRELFF
15 | TRBJ1-4 | many | TRBV3-1 | CASSQTSTGNEKLFF
18 | TRBJ2-4 | few | TRBV2 | CASRDALGLAGVKNIQYF
16 | TRBJ1-4 | few | TRBV9 | CASSVATGRKNEKLFF
14 | TRBJ2-5 | few | TRBV12-3/TRBV12-4 | CASSLWQPQETQYF
16 | TRBJ2-1 | - | TRBV4-2 | CASSQARTSGSDGQFF
15 | TRBJ2-7 | - | TRBV28 | CASSSGDSLSYEQYF
18 | TRBJ2-1 | few | TRBV4-1 | CASSQIPLWGRAQDEQFF
15 | TRBJ2-7 | - | TRBV6-1 | CASSALAGTSYEQYF
11 | TRBJ1-2 | - | TRBV29-1 | CSVPWESGYTF
13 | TRBJ2-1 | few | TRBV19 | CASRGGLYNEQFF